This TCR beta chain was captured in a study of CD8 T cells in ankylosing spondylitis. At least ten counts were recorded for this clonotype. Its antigen is currently unknown. General study results and limits: Made up of eight highly homologous variants, a TCR beta motif appeared characteristic of ankylosing spondylitis blood. Matched synovial fluid from ankylosing spondylitis patients was reported to be enriched for disease-linked clones.

The ends were cut back, 2 bases at V and 7 bases at J, with 20 bases in the middle. The CDR3 covers 15 residues. Germline V lookup: CDR1 SQVTM, CDR2 ANQGSEA. From the 5' RACE reads, TCRdb called clonotypes with MiXCR, one entry per CDR3 protein. The repertoire includes some 800,000 distinct CDR3 sequences, 12% of them detected once, and around 0.51% sits in the top ten. The V call is TRBV29-1, the J call TRBJ2-5; D is tentatively TRBD1 or TRBD2 (5 bases each). The clonotype comes from a male donor with ankylosing spondylitis. What was sequenced was blood, either unsorted or a sorted T cell fraction (not recorded which). CDR3 amino acids: CSVEPSGTALGTQYF. The CDR3 coding sequence is TGCAGCGTTGAACCCTCCGGGACGGCCCTGGGGACCCAGTACTTC.